This record concerns one T cell receptor beta chain sequence. Antigen unknown. Using immunoSEQ multiplex PCR, the repertoire was profiled, and TCRdb retains in-frame clones only, with some absent. Here the sample spans some 83,000 clones, around 84% being singletons. No patient had autoimmune disease or received systemic immunosuppression. The data were obtained in a study of OX40 agonist ivuxolimab in advanced cancers. Study details: There were three patients with partial responses, one having hepatocellular carcinoma and two cutaneous melanoma.

The V gene lost 6 bases and the J gene lost 1 base, with 19 bases spanning the gap. CDR1 is SNHLY, CDR2 FYNNEI, per germline. The CDR3 totals 17 residues. Findings and limits, study-wide: Antigen specificity of clonally expanded peripheral T cells was not established. CD4+ and CD8+ T cells in blood underwent clonal expansion by week 6 at 0.1 to 3.0 mg/kg.

The receptor was isolated from an adult with an advanced solid tumor such as melanoma, head and neck, liver or kidney cancer. The sequenced sample was CD4+ or CD8+ T cells sorted from blood, obtained in a trial of the OX40 agonist ivuxolimab. The chain joins TRBV2 to TRBJ1-3, with D maybe TRBD1 (5 bases). The CDR3 nucleotides are TGTGCCAGCAGCGGACATCGTTCGGGGGGATCTGGAAACACCATATATTTT. Its translation is CASSGHRSGGSGNTIYF.